The 5 T cell receptor beta chains listed next were all sequenced from one sample in a study of CD8 T cells in ankylosing spondylitis. The study's findings and limits: Ankylosing spondylitis blood appeared to be characterized by a TCR beta motif of under 10 highly homologous variants.

These receptors have no known antigen. TCRdb used MiXCR to reprocess the 5' RACE reads, holding one entry per CDR3 protein. The sample lists roughly 300,000 distinct CDR3 sequences, less than 9.5% seen once, with approximately 15% in the top ten. The sample comprised blood, either unsorted or a sorted T cell fraction (not recorded which). These receptors originate from a male donor with ankylosing spondylitis.

This clonotype was counted many times. The V gene is TRBV29-1, the J gene TRBJ2-3, with 8 bases that match TRBD2. Germline loops: CDR1 SQVTM, CDR2 ANQGSEA. The J segment lost 4 bases and the V segment lost 4 bases, leaving 4 bases of the junction unmatched. This CDR3 has 13 amino acids. CDR3 DNA sequence: TGCAGCGTTGTTATTAGCGGGGCAGATACGCAGTATTTT. This sequence encodes CSVVISGADTQYF.

The V gene is TRBV9, the J gene TRBJ2-5; tentative D call: TRBD2 (5 bases). CDR3 length: 15 residues. Trimming took 4 bases from V and 2 from J, leaving 15 bases between them. In germline, CDR1 is SGDLS, CDR2 YYNGEE. CDR3 nucleotide sequence: TGTGCCAGCAGCCCCCGTGTTTCGGGACAAGAGACCCAGTACTTC. It translates to CASSPRVSGQETQYF.

This clonotype was recorded at least ten times. The chain has TRBV29-1 and TRBJ2-1, with 10 bases fitting TRBD2. V shed 7 bases, J shed 6 bases, and the junction held 18 bases outside the gene matches. CDR1 is SQVTM and CDR2 is ANQGSEA in the germline V gene. The CDR3 covers 17 residues. CDR3 sequence: CSAGTQALAGVGNEQFF. In nucleotides, the CDR3 is TGCAGCGCCGGGACACAGGCCCTAGCGGGAGTTGGCAATGAGCAGTTCTTC.

This clonotype was detected only a few times. This chain joins TRBV7-2 and TRBJ1-1; TRBD1 might be the D (5 bases). V gave up 5 bases and J gave up 6 bases, with 13 bases separating them. The CDR3 contains 13 residues. From germline, CDR1 is SGHTA and CDR2 FQGNSA. The CDR3 spells CASSRPGRAEAFF. Here the CDR3 DNA reads TGTGCCAGCAGCCGTCCAGGGAGGGCTGAAGCTTTCTTT. The entire variable domain, with the rest obtained from reference TRBV7-2 and TRBJ1-1, is as follows: GAGVSQSPSNKVTEKGKDVELRCDPISGHTALYWYRQSLGQGLEFLIYFQGNSAPDKSGLPSDRFSAERTGGSVSTLTIQRTQQEDSAVYLCASSRPGRAEAFFGQGTRLTVV.

The chain recombines TRBV25-1 with TRBJ1-3, with 8 bases fitting TRBD1. This CDR3 has 14 amino acids. Losses at the gene ends were 8 bases for V and 2 bases for J; bases not matched to a gene: 5. Germline V gene data show CDR1 as MGHDK and CDR2 as SYGVNS. CDR3 in amino acids: CASRTGLAGNTIYF. CDR3 in DNA: TGTGCCAGCCGGACAGGGCTCGCTGGAAACACCATATATTTT. Full variable domain (rest looked up from reference TRBV25-1 and TRBJ1-3): EADIYQTPRYLVIGTGKKITLECSQTMGHDKMYWYQQDPGMELHLIHYSYGVNSTEKGDLSSESTVSRIRTEHFPLTLESARPSHTSQYLCASRTGLAGNTIYFGEGSWLTVV.